Each of the 18 T cell receptor beta chains below was sequenced from the same sample in a study of blood T cells in healthy people across ages. Then a second PCR, running roughly 7 to 11 cycles, was carried out with a sample-barcoded 5' primer and a J-beta primer mix. In TCRdb, the 5' RACE reads were re-called with MiXCR into one record per CDR3 protein. The sample has about 780,000 distinct CDR3 sequences, 46% seen once. Sequences were obtained from blood. The receptors were gathered from a man older than 75 in good health.

This clonotype was observed a few times. The chain has TRBV20-1 and TRBJ2-6; the D gene is possibly TRBD2 (5 bases). CDR1 and CDR2 from the germline V gene are DFQATT and SNEGSKA (reference sequence). This CDR3 region has 16 residues. The V and J ends lost 2 bases and 2 bases respectively, with 13 bases between them. CDR3 loop: CSARPHPGAGANVLTF. The CDR3 nucleotides read TGCAGTGCTAGACCCCATCCCGGGGCTGGGGCCAACGTCCTGACTTTC.

The rearrangement uses TRBV20-1 and TRBJ2-1, with 11 positions matching TRBD2. After removal of 4 bases from V and 6 bases from J, the junction contained 5 bases not matched to a gene. The CDR3 sequence is 14 residues long. Germline CDR1 is DFQATT and CDR2 is SNEGSKA (reference sequence). CDR3 DNA sequence: TGCAGTGCTATAGCGGGAGGGCCAGGCAATGAGCAGTTCTTC. This translates into CSAIAGGPGNEQFF.

The chain is built from TRBV20-1 and TRBJ2-1; D gene uncertain. Per germline, CDR1 DFQATT and CDR2 SNEGSKA (reference sequence). The CDR3 runs to 13 residues. Between the trimmed V and J ends, which lost 0 bases and 13 bases, there was a span of 16 bases. The CDR3 bases are TGCAGTGCTAGAGATCTTACGAGCGAGACCCAGTTCTTC. Translating gives CSARDLTSETQFF.

The genes are TRBV15 and TRBJ2-1; 11 bases match TRBD1. The germline CDR1 and CDR2 sequences are LNHNV and YYDKDF (reference sequence). V lost 3 bases and J lost 1; bases outside the gene matches: 11. The CDR3 has 19 residues. The DNA for the CDR3 is TGTGCCACCAGCAGGGAAGGGACAGGGGGTACCGGTTCCTACAATGAGCAGTTCTTC. This codes for CATSREGTGGTGSYNEQFF.

The chain combines TRBV5-1 with TRBJ2-3; D remains unclear. The CDR3 runs to 15 residues. Germline assignment: CDR1 SGHRS and CDR2 YFSETQ. V gave up 3 bases and J gave up 2 bases, with 13 bases separating them. CDR3 protein: CASSSRPEDTDTQYF. The CDR3 bases are TGCGCCAGCAGCTCGAGGCCGGAAGACACAGATACGCAGTATTTT. Based on the CDR3 plus reference TRBV5-1 and TRBJ2-3, the full variable domain is KAGVTQTPRYLIKTRGQQVTLSCSPISGHRSVSWYQQTPGQGLQFLFEYFSETQRNKGNFPGRFSGRQFSNSRSEMNVSTLELGDSALYLCASSSRPEDTDTQYFGPGTRLTVL.

The chain links TRBV6-2 or TRBV6-3 to TRBJ2-2; 10 bases match TRBD2. V shed 5 bases, J shed 1 base, and the junction held 10 bases outside the gene matches. This CDR3 comprises 18 residues. The germline V gene encodes CDR1 MNHEY and CDR2 SVGEGT. The CDR3 here is CASSQGLATTLNTGELFF. DNA for the CDR3: TGTGCCAGCAGTCAGGGACTAGCGACAACCTTGAACACCGGGGAGCTGTTTTTT.

The V gene is TRBV28, the J gene TRBJ2-3, with D uncertain. Germline V gene lookup returns CDR1 MDHEN and CDR2 SYDVKM. This CDR3 region has 13 residues. With 5 bases removed from V and 8 bases from J, the gap between germline ends came to 14 bases. Here the CDR3 reads CASSSSFRGTQYF. The CDR3 DNA reads TGTGCCAGCAGTAGCAGTTTTCGTGGTACGCAGTATTTT.

The V call is TRBV20-1, the J call TRBJ2-1; TRBD2 matches at 9 bases. Germline CDR1 is DFQATT and CDR2 is SNEGSKA (reference sequence). The CDR3 has 12 amino acids. J gave up 10 bases and V 6 bases, and 7 bases lay outside the gene matches. CDR3 sequence: CSARPLAGEQFF. In nucleotides, the CDR3 is TGCAGTGCCAGACCCCTAGCGGGAGAGCAGTTCTTC.

The V call is TRBV4-3, the J call TRBJ2-5, with D perhaps matching TRBD2 (5 bases). CDR1 is LGHNA, CDR2 YSLEER, per germline. With 3 bases removed from V and 4 bases from J, the gap between germline ends came to 15 bases. The CDR3 spans 15 residues. For the CDR3, the DNA is TGCGCCAGCAGCCAGACCCCGGGGAGAGGAGAGACCCAGTACTTC. Translation gives CASSQTPGRGETQYF.

V gene TRBV5-1 combines with J gene TRBJ1-5, with 11 positions matching TRBD1. After removal of 4 bases from V and 1 base from J, the junction contained 7 bases not matched to a gene. The CDR3 extends over 17 amino acids. Per germline, CDR1 SGHRS and CDR2 YFSETQ. The CDR3 sequence is CASSPDGTGGSNQPQHF. Written as DNA, the CDR3 is TGCGCCAGCAGCCCAGACGGGACAGGGGGGAGCAATCAGCCCCAGCATTTT.

This clonotype was counted only a few times. The rearrangement links TRBV4-1 to TRBJ2-3; TRBD2 matches 7 bases. V was clipped by 4 bases and J by 8 bases; unmatched bases: 9. CDR3 length equals 14 residues. Looked up from germline, CDR1 is MGHRA and CDR2 is YSYEKL. CDR3 amino acids: CASSLAEREGTQYF. The DNA of the CDR3 is TGCGCCAGCAGCCTAGCGGAGCGGGAAGGTACGCAGTATTTT.

This sequence joins TRBV28 and TRBJ2-7; D is perhaps TRBD1 (5 bases). The V end was cut by 2 bases, the J end by 7 bases, with 18 bases between. Germline V gene lookup returns CDR1 MDHEN and CDR2 SYDVKM. The CDR3 covers 15 residues. CDR3 nucleotides: TGTGCCAGCAGTTTACAGGGCCCGGGCTACAATGAGCAGTACTTC. Translated: CASSLQGPGYNEQYF.

In its sample, this clonotype was seen a few times. The J gene is TRBJ2-7, the V gene TRBV6-6; D may match TRBD1 or TRBD2 (7 bases each). Trimming took 10 bases from V and 3 from J, leaving 16 bases between them. The CDR3 sequence is 13 residues long. CDR1 is MNHNY and CDR2 is SVGAGI in the germline V gene (reference sequence). For the CDR3, the DNA is TGTGCCACCAAACCAGGGGGGGGCTACGAGCAGTACTTC. Translation gives CATKPGGGYEQYF.

This clonotype turned up a few times. The chain employs TRBV5-1 and TRBJ2-1; 8 bases are a match to TRBD2. The junction had 7 bases not matched to a gene; V was cut back by 3 bases and J by 8 bases. Germline-derived CDR1 and CDR2 are SGHRS and YFSETQ. There are 14 residues in the CDR3. The DNA of the CDR3 is TGCGCCAGCAGCTCGGCGGGAGGCTTAGATGAGCAGTTCTTC. Translation gives CASSSAGGLDEQFF. Drawing the rest from reference TRBV5-1 and TRBJ2-1, the complete variable domain is KAGVTQTPRYLIKTRGQQVTLSCSPISGHRSVSWYQQTPGQGLQFLFEYFSETQRNKGNFPGRFSGRQFSNSRSEMNVSTLELGDSALYLCASSSAGGLDEQFFGPGTRLTVL.

This clonotype was detected only a few times. V is TRBV7-9 and J is TRBJ1-1; D uncertain. Germline CDR1 reads SEHNR; CDR2 reads FQNEAQ (reference sequence). The CDR3 loop spans 13 amino acids. Trimming stripped 6 bases from V and 0 bases from J, with 8 bases between. DNA for the CDR3: TGTGCCAGCAGTCGCGAATTGAACACTGAAGCTTTCTTT. Translation: CASSRELNTEAFF.

There are a few counts of this clonotype. The J gene is TRBJ2-5, the V gene TRBV6-6; TRBD1 agrees at 8 bases. Looked up from germline, CDR1 is MNHNY and CDR2 is SVGAGI (reference sequence). This CDR3 has 15 amino acids. Trimming cost V 6 bases and J 4 bases; bases outside gene matches: 10. CDR3 coding DNA: TGTGCCAGCAGCCGCGACAGGGGCGGCTCAGAGACCCAGTACTTC. Translation: CASSRDRGGSETQYF.

This chain uses TRBV29-1 with TRBJ2-5, with TRBD2 matching 8 bases. CDR1 and CDR2 from the germline V gene are SQVTM and ANQGSEA. The junction had 17 bases not matched to a gene; V was cut back by 7 bases and J by 10 bases. This CDR3 spans 14 amino acids. CDR3 DNA: TGCAGCGGGTTAGGGGGACTAGGGTCCGACGGCCAGTACTTC. This encodes CSGLGGLGSDGQYF.

A few counts support this clonotype. The chain employs TRBV2 and TRBJ2-7, with 7 bases lining up with TRBD1. The J call may be in error: the DNA end matches TRBJ2-5 better. This CDR3 has 15 amino acids. Per germline, CDR1 SNHLY and CDR2 FYNNEI. CDR3: CASTPDLGQQETQYF. The CDR3 nucleotides are TGTGCCAGCACCCCTGATCTGGGACAGCAAGAGACCCAGTACTTC.